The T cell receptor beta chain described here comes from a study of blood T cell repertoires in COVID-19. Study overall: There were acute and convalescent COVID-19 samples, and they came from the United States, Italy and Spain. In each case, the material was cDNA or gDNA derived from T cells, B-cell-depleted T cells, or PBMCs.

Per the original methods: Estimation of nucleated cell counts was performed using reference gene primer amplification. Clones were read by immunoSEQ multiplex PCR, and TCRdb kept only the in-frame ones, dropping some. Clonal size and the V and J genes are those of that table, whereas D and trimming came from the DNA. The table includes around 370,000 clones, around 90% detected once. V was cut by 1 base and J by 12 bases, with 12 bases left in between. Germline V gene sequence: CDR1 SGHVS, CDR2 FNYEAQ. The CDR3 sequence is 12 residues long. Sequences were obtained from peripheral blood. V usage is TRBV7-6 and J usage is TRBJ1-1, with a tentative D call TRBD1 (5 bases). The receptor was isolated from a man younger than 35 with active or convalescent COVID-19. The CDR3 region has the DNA TGTGCCAGCAGCTTAGGGGAGGGGTCGACTTTCTTT. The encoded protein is CASSLGEGSTFF.